This T cell receptor beta chain was captured by sequencing in a study of blood T cells in healthy people across ages. General observations from the study: Because sorting was not performed, PBMCs prevented conclusive naive versus antigen-experienced comparison. With age, beta diversity per million T cells declined roughly linearly, significantly by 40.

A few counts support this clonotype. Its antigen is undetermined. This CDR3 has 14 amino acids. The germline CDR1 and CDR2 sequences are GTSNPN and SVGIG (reference sequence). The V end lost 3 bases, the J end lost 7 bases, and 18 bases lay between the germline ends. Primed by a sample-barcoded 5' primer and a J-beta primer mix, a second PCR proceeded for roughly 6 to 12 cycles. The yield of each sample was at least 2.5 million CDR3-containing paired-end reads. TCRdb processed the 5' RACE reads anew with MiXCR; each CDR3 protein has one entry. Altogether some 800,000 distinct CDR3 sequences are present, 44% being singletons, with the ten largest covering roughly 18%.

The V call is TRBV30, the J call TRBJ1-1, with D perhaps TRBD1 (6 bases). The sample taken for sequencing was blood. This TCR came from a man in his 60s in good health. Written as DNA, the CDR3 is TGTGCCTGGAGCCAAGTCCTACAGGGAAATGAAGCTTTCTTT. Translation gives CAWSQVLQGNEAFF. The full variable domain, its missing parts supplied by reference TRBV30 and TRBJ1-1, is SQTIHQWPATLVQPVGSPLSLECTVEGTSNPNLYWYRQAAGRGLQLLFYSVGIGQISSEVPQNLSASRPQDRQFILSSKKLLLSDSGFYLCAWSQVLQGNEAFFGQGTRLTVV.